The next 22 T cell receptor beta chains were all read from a single sample in a study of cytomegalovirus exposure and HLA in healthy donors (TCRdb year 2017). The receptor library was made with the immunoSEQ multiplex PCR assay. The multiplex PCR relied on a mix of 60 forward primers for TCR Vbeta segments and 13 reverse primers for TCR Jbeta segments. This immuneACCESS table, as held by TCRdb, lists in-frame sequences with V and J called but not all clones. Of the missing ones, under half trace to an unresolved V gene in checked studies; the others have no known cause. Recorded for this sample are around 130,000 clones; approximately 72% of them occurred a single time. The ten most abundant clones make up 1.5% of the sample. Sequencing used PBMCs. These receptors were taken from a young man in good health and CMV-seronegative.

This clone occurred a few times. The chain recombines TRBV4-2 with TRBJ2-3; 7 bases are shared with TRBD2. CDR1 is LGHNA, CDR2 YNFKEQ, per germline. The CDR3 sequence is 16 residues long. V lost 2 bases and J lost 0; bases outside the gene matches: 5. The DNA of the CDR3 is TGTGCCAGCAGCCAACTAGCTAGCGGTAGCACAGATACGCAGTATTTT. It is translated as CASSQLASGSTDTQYF.

The chain is built from TRBV19 and TRBJ2-3, with D unresolved. Germline CDR1 is LNHDA and CDR2 is SQIVND (reference sequence). The CDR3 runs 15 residues. V was clipped by 0 bases and J by 0 bases, with 7 bases between them. CDR3 region: CASSIEASSTDTQYF. CDR3 bases: TGTGCCAGTAGTATAGAGGCAAGTAGCACAGATACGCAGTATTTT.

The rearrangement links TRBV11-2 to TRBJ1-5; 7 nucleotides match TRBD1. The CDR3 is 14 amino acids. With V trimmed by 4 bases and J by 5 bases, 5 bases remained unmatched. Germline loops: CDR1 SGHAT, CDR2 FQNNGV. The CDR3 loop is CASSSRQGDQPQHF. The CDR3 DNA reads TGTGCCAGCAGCTCCCGACAGGGTGATCAGCCCCAGCATTTT.

A few counts support this clone. V and J are TRBV5-1 and TRBJ2-7, with 8 bases fitting TRBD1. This CDR3 region has 15 residues. Germline V gene sequence: CDR1 SGHRS, CDR2 YFSETQ. V shed 4 bases, J shed 1 base, and the junction held 7 bases outside the gene matches. CDR3 sequence (DNA): TGCGCCAGCAGCCCCGGGACAGGACATTCCTACGAGCAGTACTTC. Amino acids: CASSPGTGHSYEQYF.

The chain employs TRBV28 and TRBJ1-2, with a tentative D call TRBD1 (6 bases). V lost 6 bases and J lost 0, with 8 bases in between. This CDR3 contains 13 residues. The V gene's germline CDR1 is MDHEN and CDR2 SYDVKM. The CDR3 DNA sequence: TGTGCCAGCAGGGACAGCGCTAACTATGGCTACACCTTC. Translated, it gives CASRDSANYGYTF.

The V call is TRBV15, the J call TRBJ1-5; D possibly corresponds to TRBD1 (5 bases). The CDR3 contains 16 residues. The germline V and J ends were trimmed by 1 base and 2 bases, with 12 bases remaining between them. Looked up from germline, CDR1 is LNHNV and CDR2 is YYDKDF (reference sequence). The CDR3 loop is CATSRARVPGNQPQHF. The CDR3 DNA is TGTGCCACCAGCAGAGCCAGGGTTCCGGGCAATCAGCCCCAGCATTTT.

The chain joins TRBV27 to TRBJ1-2; D is ambiguous. CDR1 is MNHEY and CDR2 is SMNVEV in the germline V gene (reference sequence). This CDR3 has 14 residues. V lost 5 bases, J lost 0 bases, and 10 bases lay in between. In nucleotides, the CDR3 is TGTGCCAGCAGTCCTTTACACCCTAACTATGGCTACACCTTC. It specifies CASSPLHPNYGYTF.

The chain employs TRBV7-6 and TRBJ1-1, with D possibly being TRBD1 (5 bases). The CDR3 consists of 13 residues. Germline assignment: CDR1 SGHVS and CDR2 FNYEAQ. Trimming pared 5 bases from V and 1 base from J, leaving 8 bases between. CDR3 in DNA: TGTGCCAGCAGCAAAGACAGGAACACTGAAGCTTTCTTT. This sequence encodes CASSKDRNTEAFF.

This chain connects TRBV5-1 to TRBJ2-6; 15 nucleotides align to TRBD2. J was trimmed by 0 bases and V by 4 bases; bases with no gene match: 8. CDR1 is SGHRS and CDR2 is YFSETQ in the germline V gene. This CDR3 contains 20 residues. The CDR3 spells CASSTKGGLAGGSGANVLTF. Here the CDR3 DNA reads TGCGCCAGCAGCACCAAAGGGGGACTAGCGGGGGGCTCTGGGGCCAACGTCCTGACTTTC.

A few counts support this clone. The chain combines TRBV2 with TRBJ2-5; D ambiguous. V gave up 6 bases and J gave up 4 bases, with 6 bases separating them. The CDR3 length is 11 residues. CDR1 SNHLY and CDR2 FYNNEI come from the germline V gene. The CDR3 loop is CASRAGETQYF. The CDR3 bases are TGTGCCAGCAGGGCTGGAGAGACCCAGTACTTC.

V gene TRBV4-2 combines with J gene TRBJ2-7, with TRBD2 identical over 9 bases. Germline loops: CDR1 LGHNA, CDR2 YNFKEQ. This CDR3 spans 17 amino acids. The junction had 12 bases not matched to a gene; V was cut back by 0 bases and J by 6 bases. The CDR3 loop reads CASSQDHIASGKTEQYF. Written as DNA, the CDR3 is TGTGCCAGCAGCCAAGATCACATAGCTAGCGGGAAGACCGAGCAGTACTTC.

This clone was recorded a few times. DNA for the CDR3: TGTGCCAGCAGTTCCCGGACAGTTTATAATGAAAAACTGTTTTTT. Its translation: CASSSRTVYNEKLFF. The V gene is TRBV6-5, the J gene TRBJ1-4; D is possibly TRBD1 (6 bases). Germline V gene lookup returns CDR1 MNHEY and CDR2 SVGAGI. The CDR3 is made up of 15 amino acids. Trimming took 4 bases from V and 4 from J, leaving 13 bases between them.

The rearrangement uses TRBV5-1 and TRBJ1-1; 9 nucleotides agree with TRBD1. V shed 4 bases and J 2 bases; nucleotides not matched to a gene: 6. Germline V gene lookup returns CDR1 SGHRS and CDR2 YFSETQ. The CDR3 is 15 amino acids. CDR3 bases: TGCGCCAGCAGCGCATACAGGGGGCTCAACACTGAAGCTTTCTTT. Translated: CASSAYRGLNTEAFF.

The chain carries TRBV29-1 and TRBJ2-5; 8 positions match TRBD1. The DNA end lines up better with TRBJ2-7; the J call may be wrong. The CDR3 is 15 residues long. Germline V gives CDR1 SQVTM, CDR2 ANQGSEA. The CDR3 bases are TGCAGCGTTGAGGGCCCGACAGGGGAGAATTACGAGCAGTACTTC. It translates to CSVEGPTGENYEQYF.

The V call is TRBV19, the J call TRBJ1-6, with D possibly matching TRBD1 (5 bases). Germline V gene lookup returns CDR1 LNHDA and CDR2 SQIVND (reference sequence). The CDR3 covers 15 residues. With 2 bases removed from V and 6 bases from J, the gap between germline ends came to 11 bases. CDR3 region: CASSISQGGNSPLHF. CDR3 DNA sequence: TGTGCCAGTAGTATATCGCAGGGAGGTAATTCACCCCTCCACTTT.

The V gene is TRBV4-1, the J gene TRBJ2-1, with 11 bases identical to TRBD2. With V trimmed by 4 bases and J by 9 bases, 8 bases remained unmatched. Germline V gene sequence: CDR1 MGHRA, CDR2 YSYEKL. The CDR3 is made up of 15 amino acids. The DNA for the CDR3 is TGCGCCAGCAGCCGCACGGGACTAGCGGTGGGTGAGCAGTTCTTC. This codes for CASSRTGLAVGEQFF.

The chain couples TRBV6-6 to TRBJ1-1; D call uncertain. The length of the CDR3 is 15 residues. Trimming removed 2 bases at V and 6 bases at J, with 16 bases between. The V gene's germline CDR1 is MNHNY and CDR2 SVGAGI (reference sequence). The CDR3 DNA follows: TGTGCCAGCAGTTACCCCTCCCCAGTGGTGGCTGAAGCTTTCTTT. Translated: CASSYPSPVVAEAFF.

The chain couples TRBV18 to TRBJ2-7; 14 nucleotides agree with TRBD2. V was pared by 2 bases and J by 0 bases, with 3 bases of the junction left unmatched. Germline V lookup: CDR1 KGHSH, CDR2 LQKENI. The CDR3 extends over 17 amino acids. The CDR3 sequence: CASSPAGTSGSSYEQYF. CDR3 sequence (DNA): TGTGCCAGCTCACCAGCCGGGACTAGCGGGAGCTCCTACGAGCAGTACTTC.

J is TRBJ1-2 and V is TRBV27; no definite D call. Germline CDR1 and CDR2: MNHEY and SMNVEV (reference sequence). Trimming left V 6 bases short and J 0 bases short, with 11 bases between. CDR3 length: 14 residues. The CDR3 DNA is TGTGCCAGCAGCTCAGCCCTAGCTAACTATGGCTACACCTTC. Its translation is CASSSALANYGYTF.

There are a few counts of this clone. This sequence joins TRBV9 and TRBJ2-2, with 7 positions matching TRBD1. Germline V gene sequence: CDR1 SGDLS, CDR2 YYNGEE. There are 16 residues in the CDR3. The V and J ends lost 0 bases and 2 bases, in that order; junction bases with no gene match: 4. DNA of the CDR3: TGTGCCAGCAGCGTAGTTTGGACAGGAAACACCGGGGAGCTGTTTTTT. Translating it yields CASSVVWTGNTGELFF.

The CDR3 DNA is TGTGCCAGCAGAATGGGGGACACCGGGGGGGAGACCCAGTACTTC. It yields the protein CASRMGDTGGETQYF. This chain uses TRBV11-2 with TRBJ2-5, with D possibly matching TRBD2 (7 bases). CDR1 is SGHAT, CDR2 FQNNGV, per germline. The CDR3 is made up of 15 amino acids. The V end was cut by 6 bases, the J end by 5 bases, with 19 bases between.

This clone was seen a few times. This sequence joins TRBV18 and TRBJ1-2, with D uncertain. Trimming took 3 bases from V and 6 from J, leaving 20 bases between them. Germline assignment: CDR1 KGHSH and CDR2 LQKENI. The CDR3 covers 16 residues. The CDR3 sequence is CASSPMGSRDRHGYTF. As DNA, the CDR3 is TGTGCCAGCTCACCTATGGGGAGTAGGGATCGTCATGGCTACACCTTC.